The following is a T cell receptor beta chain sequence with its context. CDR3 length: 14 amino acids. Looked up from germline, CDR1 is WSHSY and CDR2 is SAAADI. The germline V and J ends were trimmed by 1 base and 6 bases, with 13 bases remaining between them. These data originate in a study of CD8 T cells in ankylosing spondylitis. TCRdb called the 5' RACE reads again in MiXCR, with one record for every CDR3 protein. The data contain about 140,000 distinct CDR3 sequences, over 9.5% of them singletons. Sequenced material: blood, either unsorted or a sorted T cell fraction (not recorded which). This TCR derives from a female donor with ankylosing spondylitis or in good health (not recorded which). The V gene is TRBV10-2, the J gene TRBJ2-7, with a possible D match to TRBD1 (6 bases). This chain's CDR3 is CASSEWTAPLEQYF. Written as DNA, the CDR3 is TGCGCCAGCAGTGAGTGGACAGCCCCCCTCGAGCAGTACTTC.